The T cell receptor beta chain described here comes from a study of post-analysis software for immune sequencing data. Study-wide findings and caveats: Significantly lower normalized Chao1 diversity was found in patients with multiple sclerosis relative to controls. In patients, about five TRBV segments were more frequent than in controls, with TRBV5-6, TRBV5-1 and TRBV20-1 among them.

The CDR3 sequence is 13 residues long. The germline V and J ends were trimmed by 0 bases and 5 bases, with 10 bases remaining between them. CDR1 is GTSNPN, CDR2 SVGIG, per germline (reference sequence). Included in the TCR beta cDNA libraries were unique molecular identifiers. A single record per CDR3 protein comes from TCRdb applying MiXCR to the PCR reads. The sample shows roughly 600,000 distinct CDR3 sequences, roughly 47% of them seen only once. This clonotype was seen a few times. What it binds is not known. J is TRBJ1-2 and V is TRBV30; D remains unclear. Sequenced input: blood. This clonotype was obtained from a girl aged 5 to 17 with multiple sclerosis. For the CDR3, the DNA is TGTGCCTGGAGTGTCGGTCCCGCTTATGGCTACACCTTC. This gives the protein CAWSVGPAYGYTF.